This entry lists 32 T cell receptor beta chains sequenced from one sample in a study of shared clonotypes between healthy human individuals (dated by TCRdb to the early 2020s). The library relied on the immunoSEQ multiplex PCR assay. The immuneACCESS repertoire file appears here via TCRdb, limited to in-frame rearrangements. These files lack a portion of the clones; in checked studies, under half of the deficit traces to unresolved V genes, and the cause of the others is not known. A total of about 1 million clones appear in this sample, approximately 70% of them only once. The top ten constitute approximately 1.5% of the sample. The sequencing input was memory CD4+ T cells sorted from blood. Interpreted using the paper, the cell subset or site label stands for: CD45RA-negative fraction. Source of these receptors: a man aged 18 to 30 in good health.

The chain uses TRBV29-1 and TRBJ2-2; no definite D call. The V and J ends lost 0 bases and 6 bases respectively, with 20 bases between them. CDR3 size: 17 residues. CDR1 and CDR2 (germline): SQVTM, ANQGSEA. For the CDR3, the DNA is TGCAGCGTTGAAGAAGGATACACCTCAGAGACCTCCGGGGAGCTGTTTTTT. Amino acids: CSVEEGYTSETSGELFF.

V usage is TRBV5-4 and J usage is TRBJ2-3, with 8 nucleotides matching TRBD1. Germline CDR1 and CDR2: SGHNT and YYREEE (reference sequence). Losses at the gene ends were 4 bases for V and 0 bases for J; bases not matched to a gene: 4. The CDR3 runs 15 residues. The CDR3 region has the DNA TGTGCCAGCAGCCGACAGGGGCTTAGCACAGATACGCAGTATTTT. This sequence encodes CASSRQGLSTDTQYF. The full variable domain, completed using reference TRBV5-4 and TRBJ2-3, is ETGVTQSPTHLIKTRGQQVTLRCSSQSGHNTVSWYQQALGQGPQFIFQYYREEENGRGNFPPRFSGLQFPNYSSELNVNALELDDSALYLCASSRQGLSTDTQYFGPGTRLTVL.

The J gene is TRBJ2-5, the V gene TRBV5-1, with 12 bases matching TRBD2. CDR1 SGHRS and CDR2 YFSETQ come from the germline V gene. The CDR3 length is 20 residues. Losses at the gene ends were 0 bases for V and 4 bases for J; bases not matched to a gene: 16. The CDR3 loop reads CASSLAMGTSGRFRGETQYF. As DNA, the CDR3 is TGCGCCAGCAGCTTGGCTATGGGTACTAGCGGGAGGTTTCGCGGAGAGACCCAGTACTTC.

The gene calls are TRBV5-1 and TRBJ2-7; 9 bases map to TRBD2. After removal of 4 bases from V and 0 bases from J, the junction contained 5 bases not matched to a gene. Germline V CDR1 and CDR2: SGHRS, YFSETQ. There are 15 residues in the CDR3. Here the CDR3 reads CASSPLAGDSYEQYF. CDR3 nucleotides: TGCGCCAGCAGCCCCTTAGCGGGAGACTCCTACGAGCAGTACTTC.

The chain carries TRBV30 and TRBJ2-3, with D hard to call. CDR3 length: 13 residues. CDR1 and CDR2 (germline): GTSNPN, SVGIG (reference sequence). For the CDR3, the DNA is TGTGCGGGTCGATACATAAACACAGATACGCAGTATTTT. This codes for CAGRYINTDTQYF. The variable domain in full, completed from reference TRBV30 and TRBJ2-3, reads SQTIHQWPATLVQPVGSPLSLECTVEGTSNPNLYWYRQAAGRGLQLLFYSVGIGQISSEVPQNLSASRPQDRQFILSSKKLLLSDSGFYLCAGRYINTDTQYFGPGTRLTVL.

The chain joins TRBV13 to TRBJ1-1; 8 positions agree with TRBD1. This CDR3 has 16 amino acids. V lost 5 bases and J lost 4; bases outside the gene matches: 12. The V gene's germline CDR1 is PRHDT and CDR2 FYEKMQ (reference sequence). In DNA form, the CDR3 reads TGTGCCAGCAGCCCGCGACAGGGGCCAGGGAGCACTGAAGCTTTCTTT. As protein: CASSPRQGPGSTEAFF.

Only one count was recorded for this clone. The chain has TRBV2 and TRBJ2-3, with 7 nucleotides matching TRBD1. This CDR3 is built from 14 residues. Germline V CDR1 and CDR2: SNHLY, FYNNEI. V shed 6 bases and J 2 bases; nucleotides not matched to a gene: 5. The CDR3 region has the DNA TGTGCCAGCAGCCGGGACAGCTACACAGATACGCAGTATTTT. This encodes CASSRDSYTDTQYF.

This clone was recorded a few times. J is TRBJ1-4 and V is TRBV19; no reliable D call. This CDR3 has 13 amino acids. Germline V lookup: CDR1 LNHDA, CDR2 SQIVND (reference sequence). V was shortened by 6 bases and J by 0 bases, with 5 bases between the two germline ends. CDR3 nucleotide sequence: TGTGCCAGTAGAGTAGCAACTAATGAAAAACTGTTTTTT. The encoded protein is CASRVATNEKLFF.

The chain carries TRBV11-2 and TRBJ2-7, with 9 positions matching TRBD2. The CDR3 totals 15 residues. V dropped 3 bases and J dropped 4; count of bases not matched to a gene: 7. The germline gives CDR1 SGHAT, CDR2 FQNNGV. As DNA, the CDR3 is TGTGCCAGCAGCTTGTCTATTAGCGGGAGATACGAGCAGTACTTC. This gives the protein CASSLSISGRYEQYF.

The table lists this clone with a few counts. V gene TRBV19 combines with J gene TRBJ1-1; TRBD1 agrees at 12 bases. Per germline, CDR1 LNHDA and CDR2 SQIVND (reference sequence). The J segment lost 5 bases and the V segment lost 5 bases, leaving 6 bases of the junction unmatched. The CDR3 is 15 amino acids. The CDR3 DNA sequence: TGTGCCAGTAGTGTGGGACAGGGGGCAAGGACTGAAGCTTTCTTT. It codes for CASSVGQGARTEAFF.

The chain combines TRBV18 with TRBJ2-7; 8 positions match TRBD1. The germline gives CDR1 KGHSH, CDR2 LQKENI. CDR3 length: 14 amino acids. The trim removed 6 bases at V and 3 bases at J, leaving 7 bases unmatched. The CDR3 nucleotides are TGTGCCAGCTCCTCCAGCACAGGGGGCTACGAGCAGTACTTC. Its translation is CASSSSTGGYEQYF.

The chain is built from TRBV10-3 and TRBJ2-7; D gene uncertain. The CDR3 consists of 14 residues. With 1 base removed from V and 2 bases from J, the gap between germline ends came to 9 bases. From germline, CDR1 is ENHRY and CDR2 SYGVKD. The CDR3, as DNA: TGTGCCATCAGTGAGTTCCTAGGGACCTACGAGCAGTACTTC. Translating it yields CAISEFLGTYEQYF.

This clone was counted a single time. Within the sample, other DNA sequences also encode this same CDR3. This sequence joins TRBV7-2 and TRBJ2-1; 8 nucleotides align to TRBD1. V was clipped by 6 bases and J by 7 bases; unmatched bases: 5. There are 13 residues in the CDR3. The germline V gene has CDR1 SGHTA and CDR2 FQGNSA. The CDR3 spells CASSSTGGNEQFF. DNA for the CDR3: TGTGCCAGCAGTTCCACAGGGGGAAATGAGCAGTTCTTC.

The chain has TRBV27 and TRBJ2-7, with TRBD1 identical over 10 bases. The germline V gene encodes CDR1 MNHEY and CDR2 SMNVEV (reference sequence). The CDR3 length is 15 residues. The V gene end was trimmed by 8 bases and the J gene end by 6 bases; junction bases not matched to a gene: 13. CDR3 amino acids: CASWTGGYKAGEQYF. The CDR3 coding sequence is TGTGCCAGCTGGACAGGGGGTTACAAGGCGGGCGAGCAGTACTTC.

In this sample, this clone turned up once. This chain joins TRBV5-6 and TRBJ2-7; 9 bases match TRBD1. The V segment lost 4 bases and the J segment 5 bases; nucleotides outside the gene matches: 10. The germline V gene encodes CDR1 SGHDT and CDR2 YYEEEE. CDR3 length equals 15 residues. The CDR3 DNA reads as TGTGCCAGCAGCCTGCGAGGGACAGGGCTGGACGAGCAGTACTTC. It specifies CASSLRGTGLDEQYF.

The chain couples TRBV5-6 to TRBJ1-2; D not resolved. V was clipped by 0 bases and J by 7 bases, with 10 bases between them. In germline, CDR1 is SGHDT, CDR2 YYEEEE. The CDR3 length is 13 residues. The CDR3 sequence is CASSLASAAGYTF. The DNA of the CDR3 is TGTGCCAGCAGCTTGGCGTCAGCTGCTGGCTACACCTTC. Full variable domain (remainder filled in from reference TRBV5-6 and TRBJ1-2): DAGVTQSPTHLIKTRGQQVTLRCSPKSGHDTVSWYQQALGQGPQFIFQYYEEEERQRGNFPDRFSGHQFPNYSSELNVNALLLGDSALYLCASSLASAAGYTFGSGTRLTVV.

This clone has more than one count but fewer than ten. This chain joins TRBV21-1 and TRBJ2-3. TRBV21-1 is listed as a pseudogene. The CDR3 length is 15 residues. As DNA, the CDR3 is TGTGCCAGCAGCAAAAGGGACCTCGTTCGGGGTACGCAGTATTTT. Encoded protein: CASSKRDLVRGTQYF.

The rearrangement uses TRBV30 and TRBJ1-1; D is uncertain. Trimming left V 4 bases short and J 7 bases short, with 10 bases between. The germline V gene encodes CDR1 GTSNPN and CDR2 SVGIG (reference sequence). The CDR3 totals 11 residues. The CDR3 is CAWTGIVEAFF. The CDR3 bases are TGTGCCTGGACTGGGATCGTTGAAGCTTTCTTT.

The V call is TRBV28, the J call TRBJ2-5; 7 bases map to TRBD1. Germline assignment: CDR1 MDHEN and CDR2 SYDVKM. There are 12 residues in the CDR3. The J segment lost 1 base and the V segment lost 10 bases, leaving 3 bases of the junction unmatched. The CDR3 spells CAIQGTQETQYF. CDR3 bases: TGTGCCATACAGGGGACCCAAGAGACCCAGTACTTC.

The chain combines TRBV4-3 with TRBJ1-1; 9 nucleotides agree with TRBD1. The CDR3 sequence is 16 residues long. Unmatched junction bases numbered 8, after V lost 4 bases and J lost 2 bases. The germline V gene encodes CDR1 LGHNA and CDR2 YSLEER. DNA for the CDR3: TGCGCCAGCAGCCCGGGGACAGGGTACCCTAACACTGAAGCTTTCTTT. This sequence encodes CASSPGTGYPNTEAFF.

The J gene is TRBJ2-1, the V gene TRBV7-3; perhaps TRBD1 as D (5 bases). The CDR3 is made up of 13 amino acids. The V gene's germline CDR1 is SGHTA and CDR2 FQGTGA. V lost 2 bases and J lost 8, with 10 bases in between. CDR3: CASSLVSGYEQFF. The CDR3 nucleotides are TGTGCCAGCAGCTTAGTTTCAGGGTATGAGCAGTTCTTC. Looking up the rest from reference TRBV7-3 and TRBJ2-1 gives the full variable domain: GAGVSQTPSNKVTEKGKYVELRCDPISGHTALYWYRQSLGQGPEFLIYFQGTGAADDSGLPNDRFFAVRPEGSVSTLKIQRTERGDSAVYLCASSLVSGYEQFFGPGTRLTVL.

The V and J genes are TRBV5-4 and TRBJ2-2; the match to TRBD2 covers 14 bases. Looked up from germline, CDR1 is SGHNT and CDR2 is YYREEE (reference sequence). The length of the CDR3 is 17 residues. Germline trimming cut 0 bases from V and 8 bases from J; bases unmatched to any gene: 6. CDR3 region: CASSLVTSGRERGELFF. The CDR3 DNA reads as TGTGCCAGCAGCTTGGTGACTAGCGGGAGGGAAAGAGGGGAGCTGTTTTTT.

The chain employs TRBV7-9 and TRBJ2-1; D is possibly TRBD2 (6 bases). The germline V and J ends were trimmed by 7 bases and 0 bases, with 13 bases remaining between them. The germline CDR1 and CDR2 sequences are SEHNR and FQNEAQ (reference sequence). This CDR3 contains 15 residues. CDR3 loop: CASTPGGYSYNEQFF. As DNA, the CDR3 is TGTGCCAGCACCCCCGGGGGTTACTCCTACAATGAGCAGTTCTTC.

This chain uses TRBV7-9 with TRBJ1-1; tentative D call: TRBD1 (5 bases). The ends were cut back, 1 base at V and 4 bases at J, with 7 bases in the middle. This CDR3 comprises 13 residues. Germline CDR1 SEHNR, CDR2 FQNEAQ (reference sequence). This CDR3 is CASSLEGPTEAFF. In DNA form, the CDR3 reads TGTGCCAGCAGCTTAGAGGGGCCCACTGAAGCTTTCTTT.

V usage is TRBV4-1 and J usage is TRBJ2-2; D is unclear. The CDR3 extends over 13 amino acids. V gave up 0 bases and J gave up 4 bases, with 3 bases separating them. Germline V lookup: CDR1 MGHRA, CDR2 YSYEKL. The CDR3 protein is CASSQEFTGELFF. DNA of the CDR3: TGCGCCAGCAGCCAAGAGTTCACCGGGGAGCTGTTTTTT.

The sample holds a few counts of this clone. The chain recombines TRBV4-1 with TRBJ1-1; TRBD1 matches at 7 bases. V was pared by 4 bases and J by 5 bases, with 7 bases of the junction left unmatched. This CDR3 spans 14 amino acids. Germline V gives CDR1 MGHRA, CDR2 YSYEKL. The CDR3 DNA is TGCGCCAGCAGCCTACCACAGGGGCGGACTGAAGCTTTCTTT. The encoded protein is CASSLPQGRTEAFF.

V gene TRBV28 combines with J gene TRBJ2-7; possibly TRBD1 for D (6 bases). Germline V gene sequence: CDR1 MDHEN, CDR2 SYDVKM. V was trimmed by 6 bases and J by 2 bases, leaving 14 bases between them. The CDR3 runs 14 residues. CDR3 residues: CASSPGTRTYEQYF. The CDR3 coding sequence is TGTGCCAGCAGCCCGGGGACACGTACCTACGAGCAGTACTTC.

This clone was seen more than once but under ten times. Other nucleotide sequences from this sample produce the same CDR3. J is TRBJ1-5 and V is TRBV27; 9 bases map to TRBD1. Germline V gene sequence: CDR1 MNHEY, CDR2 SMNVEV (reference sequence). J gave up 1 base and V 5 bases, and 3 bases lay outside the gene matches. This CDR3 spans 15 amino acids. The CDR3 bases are TGTGCCAGCAGTCAGGGGACAGGGAGCAATCAGCCCCAGCATTTT. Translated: CASSQGTGSNQPQHF.

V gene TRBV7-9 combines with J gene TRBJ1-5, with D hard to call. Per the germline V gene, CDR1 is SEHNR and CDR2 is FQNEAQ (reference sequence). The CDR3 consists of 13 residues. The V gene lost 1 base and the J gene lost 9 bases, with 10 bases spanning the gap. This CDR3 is CASSLDEALPQHF. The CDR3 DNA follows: TGTGCCAGCAGCTTAGATGAGGCATTGCCCCAGCATTTT.

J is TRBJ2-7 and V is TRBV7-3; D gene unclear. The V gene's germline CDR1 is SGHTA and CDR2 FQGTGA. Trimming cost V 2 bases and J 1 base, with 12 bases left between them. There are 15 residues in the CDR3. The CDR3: CASSLAADQSYEQYF. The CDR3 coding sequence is TGTGCCAGCAGCTTAGCGGCAGACCAGTCCTACGAGCAGTACTTC. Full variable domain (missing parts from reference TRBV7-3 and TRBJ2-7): GAGVSQTPSNKVTEKGKYVELRCDPISGHTALYWYRQSLGQGPEFLIYFQGTGAADDSGLPNDRFFAVRPEGSVSTLKIQRTERGDSAVYLCASSLAADQSYEQYFGPGTRLTVT.

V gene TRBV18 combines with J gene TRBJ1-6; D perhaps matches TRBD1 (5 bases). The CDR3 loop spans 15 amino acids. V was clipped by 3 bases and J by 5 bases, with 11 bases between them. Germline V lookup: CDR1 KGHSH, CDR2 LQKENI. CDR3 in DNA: TGTGCCAGCTCACCGCGGACAAATAATAATTCACCCCTCCACTTT. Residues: CASSPRTNNNSPLHF. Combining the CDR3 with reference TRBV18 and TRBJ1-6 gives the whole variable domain NAGVMQNPRHLVRRRGQEARLRCSPMKGHSHVYWYRQLPEEGLKFMVYLQKENIIDESGMPKERFSAEFPKEGPSILRIQQVVRGDSAAYFCASSPRTNNNSPLHFGNGTRLTVT.

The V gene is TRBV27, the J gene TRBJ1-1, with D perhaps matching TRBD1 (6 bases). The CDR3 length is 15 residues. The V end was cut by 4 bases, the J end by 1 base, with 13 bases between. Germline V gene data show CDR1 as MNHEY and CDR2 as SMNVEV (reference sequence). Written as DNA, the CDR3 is TGTGCCAGCAGTTCCTACGGACAGACGAACACTGAAGCTTTCTTT. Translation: CASSSYGQTNTEAFF.